This T cell receptor (beta chain) was recorded in a study of blood T cell repertoires in COVID-19. Study in general: T cells, B-cell-depleted T cells, or PBMCs supplied cDNA or gDNA.

Sequencing used immunoSEQ multiplex PCR; TCRdb keeps in-frame clones, though not all of them. The data contain approximately 200,000 clones, 84% of them singletons. Enrolment of Seattle patients took place during active infection, and they were followed longitudinally. V was cut by 10 bases and J by 1 base, with 11 bases left in between. CDR3 length: 12 amino acids. Germline CDR1 and CDR2: SEHNR and FQNEAQ (reference sequence). The chain joins TRBV7-9 to TRBJ2-7, with D possibly TRBD2 on 5 matching bases. Sequencing was done on a sample of peripheral blood. This TCR derives from a woman aged 80 or over with COVID-19, enrolled during active disease. The CDR3 coding sequence is TGTGCCACCGGTCGGGGTTCCTACGAGCAGTACTTC. This encodes CATGRGSYEQYF.